The 11 T cell receptor beta chains in this list originate from one sample, sequenced in a study of somatic mutations in T cells in chronic GVHD. This table comes from immunoSEQ multiplex PCR, and its TCRdb copy is limited to in-frame clones, with some not included. The data contain 13,000 or so clones, roughly 78% of them singletons. Sequencing was performed on Vbeta20-negative CD4+ T cells from blood. The receptors come from a male patient between 45 and 60 years old with chronic graft-versus-host disease. Some T cells may have originated in the graft donor.

The V call is TRBV15, the J call TRBJ1-1; 7 nucleotides agree with TRBD1. V gave up 0 bases and J gave up 4 bases; unmatched junction bases: 8. This CDR3 comprises 16 residues. The V gene's germline CDR1 is LNHNV and CDR2 YYDKDF (reference sequence). The CDR3 bases are TGTGCCACCAGCAGAGATTGGCAGGGGGGTTCCACTGAAGCTTTCTTT. This codes for CATSRDWQGGSTEAFF.

The chain uses TRBV12-5 and TRBJ1-5, with D perhaps TRBD1 (6 bases). Trimming removed 1 base from V and 7 bases from J, with 11 bases in between. Germline V gene lookup returns CDR1 LGHNT and CDR2 FRNRAP. This CDR3 is 14 amino acids long. CDR3: CASGLDRVDQPQHF. The CDR3 DNA sequence: TGTGCTAGTGGTTTGGACAGGGTGGACCAGCCCCAGCATTTT.

The chain joins TRBV14 to TRBJ2-1; 8 bases are shared with TRBD1. Germline V CDR1 and CDR2: SGHDN, FVKESK. This CDR3 is built from 11 residues. J lost 11 bases, V lost 10 bases, and 7 bases had no gene match. CDR3 loop: CAISPGGKQFF. The CDR3 region has the DNA TGTGCCATATCTCCAGGGGGCAAGCAGTTCTTC.

The rearrangement joins TRBV15 to TRBJ2-7, with D possibly TRBD1 on 5 matching bases. Per the germline V gene, CDR1 is LNHNV and CDR2 is YYDKDF (reference sequence). CDR3 size: 17 residues. Trimming left V 0 bases short and J 6 bases short, with 21 bases between. The CDR3 loop is CATSRDKQAPTVGEQYF. CDR3 DNA: TGTGCCACCAGCAGAGATAAACAGGCACCGACGGTCGGCGAGCAGTACTTC.

The rearrangement links TRBV2 to TRBJ1-2, with a weak D call TRBD1 (5 bases). CDR3 length: 13 amino acids. Germline CDR1 is SNHLY and CDR2 is FYNNEI. V shed 8 bases and J shed 4 bases, with 14 bases lying between them. Written as DNA, the CDR3 is TGTGCCAGCTCACGACAGACCACCTATGGCTACACCTTC. Its translation: CASSRQTTYGYTF.

The rearrangement joins TRBV2 to TRBJ1-5, with 8 positions matching TRBD1. Unmatched junction bases numbered 6, after V lost 10 bases and J lost 4 bases. CDR3 size: 13 residues. The germline V gene encodes CDR1 SNHLY and CDR2 FYNNEI. The CDR3 sequence: CATQGQANQPQHF. CDR3 nucleotide sequence: TGTGCCACCCAGGGACAGGCAAATCAGCCCCAGCATTTT.

The rearrangement links TRBV11-2 to TRBJ1-3; a possible D gene is TRBD1 (5 bases). V dropped 6 bases and J dropped 0 bases, with 15 bases sitting between them. This CDR3 has 16 amino acids. Germline values: CDR1 SGHAT, CDR2 FQNNGV. The CDR3 nucleotides are TGTGCCAGCAGTCCCCTTACAGGCAACTCTGGAAACACCATATATTTT. Protein: CASSPLTGNSGNTIYF.

Worth noting for this clone: The junction differs from germline at one of its ends, possibly a read error. Other DNA sequences within the sample encode an identical CDR3. This sequence joins TRBV7-9 and TRBJ2-7; D may be TRBD2 (6 bases). The germline V gene has CDR1 SEHNR and CDR2 FQNEAQ (reference sequence). The CDR3 spans 14 residues. Written as DNA, the CDR3 is TGTGCCAGCAGCTTAGCGGGAGGATCCTATGAGCAGTACTTC. Amino acid sequence: CASSLAGGSYEQYF.

V usage is TRBV7-2 and J usage is TRBJ2-3; 7 positions agree with TRBD2. J was trimmed by 5 bases and V by 7 bases; bases with no gene match: 9. Germline V gene data show CDR1 as SGHTA and CDR2 as FQGNSA. The CDR3 is 14 amino acids. CDR3 amino acids: CASTWGGREDTQYF. The CDR3 coding sequence is TGTGCCAGCACCTGGGGGGGTCGGGAAGATACGCAGTATTTT.

The chain carries TRBV19 and TRBJ2-3, with TRBD1 as a possible D gene (6 bases). Germline assignment: CDR1 LNHDA and CDR2 SQIVND (reference sequence). Trimming shortened V by 5 bases and J by 4 bases, and 16 bases separated the two germline ends. This CDR3 is 15 amino acids long. The CDR3 is CASSLGAGVADTQYF. For the CDR3, the DNA is TGTGCCAGTAGTCTGGGGGCAGGGGTTGCAGATACGCAGTATTTT.

The chain employs TRBV7-2 and TRBJ1-1, with D maybe TRBD1 (6 bases). CDR1 SGHTA and CDR2 FQGNSA come from the germline V gene. Trimming removed 5 bases from V and 3 bases from J, with 16 bases in between. CDR3 length equals 15 residues. The chain's CDR3 is CASSLLRGGYTEAFF. Written as DNA, the CDR3 is TGTGCCAGCAGCCTCCTTAGAGGGGGATACACTGAAGCTTTCTTT.